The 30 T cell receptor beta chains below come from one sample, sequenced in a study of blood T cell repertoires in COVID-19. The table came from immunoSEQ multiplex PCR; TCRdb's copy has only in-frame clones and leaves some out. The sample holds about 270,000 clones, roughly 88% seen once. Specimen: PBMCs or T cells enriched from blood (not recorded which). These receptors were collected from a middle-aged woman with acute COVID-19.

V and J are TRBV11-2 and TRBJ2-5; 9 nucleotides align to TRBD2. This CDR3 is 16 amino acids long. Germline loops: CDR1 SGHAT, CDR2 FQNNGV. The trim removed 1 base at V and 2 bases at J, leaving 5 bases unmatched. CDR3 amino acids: CASSLAGLAIQETQYF. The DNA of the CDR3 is TGTGCCAGCAGCTTAGCGGGACTAGCAATACAAGAGACCCAGTACTTC.

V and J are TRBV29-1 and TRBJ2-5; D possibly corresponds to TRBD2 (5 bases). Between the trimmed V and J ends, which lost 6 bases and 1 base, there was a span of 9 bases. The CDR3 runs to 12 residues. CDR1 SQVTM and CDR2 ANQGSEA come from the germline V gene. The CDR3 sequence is CSVKSGQETQYF. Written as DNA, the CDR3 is TGCAGCGTGAAAAGCGGCCAAGAGACCCAGTACTTC.

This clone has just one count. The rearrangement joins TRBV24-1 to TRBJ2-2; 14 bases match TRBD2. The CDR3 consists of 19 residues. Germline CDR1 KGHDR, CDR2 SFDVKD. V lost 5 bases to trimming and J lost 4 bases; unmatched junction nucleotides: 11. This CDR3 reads CATSALGLAGERGTGELFF. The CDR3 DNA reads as TGTGCCACCAGTGCCTTGGGACTAGCGGGGGAAAGGGGCACCGGGGAGCTGTTTTTT.

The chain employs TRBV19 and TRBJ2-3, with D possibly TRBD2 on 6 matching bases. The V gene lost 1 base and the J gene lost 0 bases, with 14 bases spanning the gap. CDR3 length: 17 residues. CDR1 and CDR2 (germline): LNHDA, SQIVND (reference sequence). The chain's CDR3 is CASSIVPGVTSTDTQYF. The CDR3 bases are TGTGCCAGTAGTATAGTTCCGGGGGTCACTAGCACAGATACGCAGTATTTT.

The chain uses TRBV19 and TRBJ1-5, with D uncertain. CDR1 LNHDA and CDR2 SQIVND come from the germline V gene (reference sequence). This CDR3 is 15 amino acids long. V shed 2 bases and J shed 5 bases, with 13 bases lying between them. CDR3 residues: CASSIMAGGYQPQHF. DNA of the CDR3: TGTGCCAGTAGTATAATGGCAGGAGGCTATCAGCCCCAGCATTTT.

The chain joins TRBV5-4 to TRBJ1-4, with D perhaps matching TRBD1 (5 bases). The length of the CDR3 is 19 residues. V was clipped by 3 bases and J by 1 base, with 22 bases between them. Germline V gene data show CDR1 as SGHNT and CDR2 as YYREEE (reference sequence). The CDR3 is CASSSRIFRAGGTNEKLFF. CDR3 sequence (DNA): TGTGCCAGCAGCTCACGAATCTTCAGGGCCGGGGGAACTAATGAAAAACTGTTTTTT. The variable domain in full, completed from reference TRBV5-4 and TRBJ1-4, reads ETGVTQSPTHLIKTRGQQVTLRCSSQSGHNTVSWYQQALGQGPQFIFQYYREEENGRGNFPPRFSGLQFPNYSSELNVNALELDDSALYLCASSSRIFRAGGTNEKLFFGSGTQLSVL.

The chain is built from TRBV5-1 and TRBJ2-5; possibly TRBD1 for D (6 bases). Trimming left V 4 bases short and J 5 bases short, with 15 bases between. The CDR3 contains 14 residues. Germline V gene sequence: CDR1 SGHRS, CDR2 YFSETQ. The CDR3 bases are TGCGCCAGCAGCCCACCGGGACATGAGGAGACCCAGTACTTC. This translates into CASSPPGHEETQYF.

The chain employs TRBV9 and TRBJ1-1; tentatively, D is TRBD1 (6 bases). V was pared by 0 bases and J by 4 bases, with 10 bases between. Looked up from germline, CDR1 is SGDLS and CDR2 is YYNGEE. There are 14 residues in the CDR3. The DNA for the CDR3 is TGTGCCAGCAGCGTAGTCTTAGGGGGCACTGAAGCTTTCTTT. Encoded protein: CASSVVLGGTEAFF. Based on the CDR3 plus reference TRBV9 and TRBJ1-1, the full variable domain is DSGVTQTPKHLITATGQRVTLRCSPRSGDLSVYWYQQSLDQGLQFLIQYYNGEERAKGNILERFSAQQFPDLHSELNLSSLELGDSALYFCASSVVLGGTEAFFGQGTRLTVV.

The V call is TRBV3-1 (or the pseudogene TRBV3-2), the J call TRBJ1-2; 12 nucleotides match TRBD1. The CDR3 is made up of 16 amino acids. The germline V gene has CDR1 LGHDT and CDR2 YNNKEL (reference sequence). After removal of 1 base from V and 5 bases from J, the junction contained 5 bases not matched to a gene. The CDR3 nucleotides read TGTGCCAGCAGCCAAGGCGGGGGACAGGGGGCATATGGCTACACCTTC. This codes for CASSQGGGQGAYGYTF.

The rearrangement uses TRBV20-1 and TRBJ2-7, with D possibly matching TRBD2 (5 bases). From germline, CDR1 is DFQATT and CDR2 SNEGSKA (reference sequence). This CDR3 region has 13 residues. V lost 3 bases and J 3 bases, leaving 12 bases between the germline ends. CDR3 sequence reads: CSASGFEGYEQYF. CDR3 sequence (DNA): TGCAGTGCTAGTGGGTTTGAGGGCTACGAGCAGTACTTC.

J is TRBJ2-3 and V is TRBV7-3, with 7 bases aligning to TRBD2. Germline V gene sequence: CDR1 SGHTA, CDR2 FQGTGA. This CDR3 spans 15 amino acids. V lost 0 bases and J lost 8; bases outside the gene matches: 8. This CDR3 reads CASSLTGGREGTQYF. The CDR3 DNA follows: TGTGCCAGCAGCTTAACTGGCGGGAGAGAAGGTACGCAGTATTTT.

The CDR3: CASSSQLAGEVEQFF. The CDR3 nucleotides read TGTGCCAGCAGTTCTCAACTAGCGGGAGAGGTTGAGCAGTTCTTC. This chain links TRBV5-4 with TRBJ2-1; 11 bases line up with TRBD2. The CDR3 extends over 15 amino acids. V was pared by 5 bases and J by 9 bases, with 10 bases of the junction left unmatched. The germline V gene has CDR1 SGHNT and CDR2 YYREEE (reference sequence).

CDR3 sequence reads: CASNPRGPNEQFF. DNA for the CDR3: TGTGCCAGCAACCCAAGGGGGCCAAATGAGCAGTTCTTC. This chain links TRBV27 with TRBJ2-1, with 7 bases that match TRBD1. Germline V gene lookup returns CDR1 MNHEY and CDR2 SMNVEV (reference sequence). J lost 7 bases, V lost 7 bases, and 7 bases had no gene match. The CDR3 is made up of 13 amino acids.

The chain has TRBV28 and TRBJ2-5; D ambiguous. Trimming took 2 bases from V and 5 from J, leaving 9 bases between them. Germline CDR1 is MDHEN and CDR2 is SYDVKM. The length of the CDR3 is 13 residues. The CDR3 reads CASSLINRETQYF. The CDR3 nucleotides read TGTGCCAGCAGTTTAATAAACCGGGAGACCCAGTACTTC.

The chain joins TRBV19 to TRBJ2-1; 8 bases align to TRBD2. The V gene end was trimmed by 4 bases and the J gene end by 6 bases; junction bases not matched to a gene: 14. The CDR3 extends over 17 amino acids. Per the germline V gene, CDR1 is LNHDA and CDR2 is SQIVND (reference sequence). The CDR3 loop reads CASSTPRGLAGGNEQFF. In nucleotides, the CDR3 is TGTGCCAGTAGTACCCCTCGAGGGCTAGCGGGTGGCAATGAGCAGTTCTTC. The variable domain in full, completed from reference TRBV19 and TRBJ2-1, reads DGGITQSPKYLFRKEGQNVTLSCEQNLNHDAMYWYRQDPGQGLRLIYYSQIVNDFQKGDIAEGYSVSREKKESFPLTVTSAQKNPTAFYLCASSTPRGLAGGNEQFFGPGTRLTVL.

This chain's CDR3 is CASSIQGAESPLHF. The CDR3 DNA is TGTGCCAGTAGTATACAGGGGGCTGAGTCACCCCTCCACTTT. The J gene is TRBJ1-6, the V gene TRBV19; 8 bases agree with TRBD1. This CDR3 is built from 14 residues. The V gene's germline CDR1 is LNHDA and CDR2 SQIVND (reference sequence). V trimming: 2 bases; J trimming: 10 bases; junction bases outside the gene matches: 4.

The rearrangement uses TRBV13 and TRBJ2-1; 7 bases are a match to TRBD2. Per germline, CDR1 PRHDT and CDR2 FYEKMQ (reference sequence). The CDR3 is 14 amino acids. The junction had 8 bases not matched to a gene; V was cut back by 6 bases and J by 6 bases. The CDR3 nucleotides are TGTGCCAGCAGTTTGGAGACTAGCAGCAATGAGCAGTTCTTC. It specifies CASSLETSSNEQFF.

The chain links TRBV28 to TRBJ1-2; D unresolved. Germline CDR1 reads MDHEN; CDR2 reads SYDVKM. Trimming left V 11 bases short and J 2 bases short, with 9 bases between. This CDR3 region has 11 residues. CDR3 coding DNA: TGTGCCGCTAGAGGAAACTATGGCTACACCTTC. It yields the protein CAARGNYGYTF.

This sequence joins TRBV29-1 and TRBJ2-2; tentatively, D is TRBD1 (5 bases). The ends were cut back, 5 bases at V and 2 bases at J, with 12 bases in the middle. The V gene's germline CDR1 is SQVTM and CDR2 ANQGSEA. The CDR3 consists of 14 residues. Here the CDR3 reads CSVWTRINTGELFF. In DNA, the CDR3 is TGCAGCGTTTGGACAAGGATAAACACCGGGGAGCTGTTTTTT.

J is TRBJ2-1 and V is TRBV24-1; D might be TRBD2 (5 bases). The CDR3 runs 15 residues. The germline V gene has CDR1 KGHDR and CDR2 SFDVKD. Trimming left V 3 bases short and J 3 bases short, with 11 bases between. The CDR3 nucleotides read TGTGCCACCAGTGATCCCAGCGGCAACTACAATGAGCAGTTCTTC. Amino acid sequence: CATSDPSGNYNEQFF.

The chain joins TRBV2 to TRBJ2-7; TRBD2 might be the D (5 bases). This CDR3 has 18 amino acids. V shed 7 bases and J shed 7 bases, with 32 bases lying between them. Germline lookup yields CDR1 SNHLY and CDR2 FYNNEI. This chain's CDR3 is CASIESVLGNRSPGEQYF. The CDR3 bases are TGTGCCAGCATCGAGAGTGTCCTGGGGAATCGATCGCCGGGGGAGCAGTACTTC.

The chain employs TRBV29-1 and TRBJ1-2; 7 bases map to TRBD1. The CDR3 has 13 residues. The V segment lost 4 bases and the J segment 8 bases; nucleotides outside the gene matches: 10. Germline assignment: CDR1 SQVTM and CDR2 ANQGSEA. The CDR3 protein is CSVGTGTFEGYTF. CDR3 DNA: TGCAGCGTTGGGACAGGCACTTTCGAGGGCTACACCTTC.

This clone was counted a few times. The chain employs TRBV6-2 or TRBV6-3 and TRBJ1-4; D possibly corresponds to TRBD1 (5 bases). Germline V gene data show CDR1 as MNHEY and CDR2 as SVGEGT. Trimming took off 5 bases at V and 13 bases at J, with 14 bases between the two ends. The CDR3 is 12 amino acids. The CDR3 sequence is CASSRSGDSLFF. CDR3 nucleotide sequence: TGTGCCAGCAGTAGGTCCGGGGACTCACTGTTTTTT.

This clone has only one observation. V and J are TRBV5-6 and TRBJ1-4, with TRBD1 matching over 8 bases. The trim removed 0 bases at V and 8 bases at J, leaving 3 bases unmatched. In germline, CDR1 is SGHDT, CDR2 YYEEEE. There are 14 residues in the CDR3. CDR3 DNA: TGTGCCAGCAGCTTGGAACAGGGGGGCGAAAAACTGTTTTTT. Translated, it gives CASSLEQGGEKLFF.

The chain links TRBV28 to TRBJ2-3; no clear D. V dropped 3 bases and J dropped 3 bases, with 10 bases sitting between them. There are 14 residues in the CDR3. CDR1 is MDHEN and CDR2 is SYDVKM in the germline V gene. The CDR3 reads CASSFHAGTDTQYF. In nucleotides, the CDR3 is TGTGCCAGCAGTTTTCACGCCGGGACAGATACGCAGTATTTT.

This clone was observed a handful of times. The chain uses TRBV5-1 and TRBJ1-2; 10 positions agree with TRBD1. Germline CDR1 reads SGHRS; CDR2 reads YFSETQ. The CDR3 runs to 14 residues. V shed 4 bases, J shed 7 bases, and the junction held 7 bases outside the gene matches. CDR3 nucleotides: TGCGCCAGCAGCGTGGGGGGACAGGGGCCTGGCTACACCTTC. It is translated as CASSVGGQGPGYTF.

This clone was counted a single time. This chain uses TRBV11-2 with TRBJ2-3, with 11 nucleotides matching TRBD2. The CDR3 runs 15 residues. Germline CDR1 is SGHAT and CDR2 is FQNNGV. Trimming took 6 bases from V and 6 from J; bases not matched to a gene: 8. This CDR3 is CASSSVAGGADTQYF. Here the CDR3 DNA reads TGTGCCAGCAGTTCTGTAGCGGGAGGGGCGGATACGCAGTATTTT.

CDR3 amino acids: CASIRDRVDTEAFF. In nucleotides, the CDR3 is TGTGCCAGCATACGGGACAGGGTGGACACTGAAGCTTTCTTT. V and J are TRBV2 and TRBJ1-1; TRBD1 aligns across 9 bases. CDR1 SNHLY and CDR2 FYNNEI come from the germline V gene. The trim removed 7 bases at V and 3 bases at J, leaving 6 bases unmatched. The CDR3 length is 14 residues.

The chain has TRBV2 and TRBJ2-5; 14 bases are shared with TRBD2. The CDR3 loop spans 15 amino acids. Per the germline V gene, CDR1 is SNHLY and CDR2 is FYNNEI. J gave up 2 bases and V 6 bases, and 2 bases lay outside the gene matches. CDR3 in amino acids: CASRGTSGGQETQYF. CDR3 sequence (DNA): TGTGCCAGCAGGGGGACTAGCGGGGGACAAGAGACCCAGTACTTC.

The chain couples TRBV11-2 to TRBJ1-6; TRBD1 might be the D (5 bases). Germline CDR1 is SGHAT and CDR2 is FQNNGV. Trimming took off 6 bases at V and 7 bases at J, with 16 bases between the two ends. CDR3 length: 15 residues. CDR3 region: CASSSRSGENSPLHF. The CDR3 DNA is TGTGCCAGCAGTTCTCGATCGGGGGAAAATTCACCCCTCCACTTT.